These 28 T cell receptor beta chains were sequenced from one sample in a study of OX40 agonist ivuxolimab in advanced cancers. The method was immunoSEQ multiplex PCR; TCRdb's version includes in-frame clones alone and lacks a portion of them. Found here are under 95,000 clones, approximately 84% of them singletons; the top ten hold approximately 2.6%. This material consisted of CD4+ or CD8+ T cells sorted from blood, taken in a trial of the OX40 agonist ivuxolimab. The receptors come from an adult with an advanced solid tumor such as melanoma, head and neck, liver or kidney cancer.

The chain uses TRBV19 and TRBJ1-2, with D perhaps matching TRBD1 (5 bases). Germline V gene lookup returns CDR1 LNHDA and CDR2 SQIVND (reference sequence). The V gene lost 0 bases and the J gene lost 8 bases, with 16 bases spanning the gap. The CDR3 is made up of 15 amino acids. The CDR3 nucleotides read TGTGCCAGTAGTATAGAAATAGAAGGGGCTGGAGGCTACACCTTC. Its protein is CASSIEIEGAGGYTF.

The chain employs TRBV10-2 and TRBJ1-6; 8 nucleotides agree with TRBD1. The V gene end was trimmed by 8 bases and the J gene end by 10 bases; junction bases not matched to a gene: 10. The V gene's germline CDR1 is WSHSY and CDR2 SAAADI. This CDR3 is built from 14 residues. CDR3 protein: CASVSGQDGSPLHF. CDR3 nucleotides: TGCGCCAGCGTGTCGGGACAGGATGGCTCACCCCTCCACTTT.

This clone was seen a single time. The chain joins TRBV29-1 to TRBJ2-1; D ambiguous. The ends were cut back, 5 bases at V and 3 bases at J, with 8 bases in the middle. CDR3 size: 12 residues. Per germline, CDR1 SQVTM and CDR2 ANQGSEA. CDR3: CSVPKHYNEQFF. Written as DNA, the CDR3 is TGCAGCGTTCCGAAACACTACAATGAGCAGTTCTTC.

The rearrangement links TRBV7-2 to TRBJ1-5, with 7 bases aligning to TRBD1. Losses at the gene ends were 5 bases for V and 5 bases for J; bases not matched to a gene: 9. The CDR3 has 15 residues. Germline lookup yields CDR1 SGHTA and CDR2 FQGNSA. The CDR3 sequence is CASSINRGRDQPQHF. In DNA form, the CDR3 reads TGTGCCAGCAGCATAAACAGGGGTCGAGATCAGCCCCAGCATTTT.

This sequence joins TRBV6-1 and TRBJ1-5, with D perhaps TRBD1 (6 bases). V lost 2 bases and J 0 bases, leaving 14 bases between the germline ends. CDR1 MNHNS and CDR2 SASEGT come from the germline V gene. This CDR3 has 17 residues. CDR3 protein: CASSERGGWGSNQPQHF. The CDR3 DNA follows: TGTGCCAGCAGTGAAAGGGGGGGCTGGGGTAGCAATCAGCCCCAGCATTTT.

This chain connects TRBV19 to TRBJ1-4; D is ambiguous. CDR3 size: 14 residues. Germline CDR1 reads LNHDA; CDR2 reads SQIVND (reference sequence). Trimming removed 7 bases at V and 0 bases at J, with 9 bases between. The CDR3 DNA is TGTGCCAGTACCTCGGGATCAACTAATGAAAAACTGTTTTTT. Amino acid sequence: CASTSGSTNEKLFF.

The chain uses TRBV19 and TRBJ1-1; D is uncertain. The germline CDR1 and CDR2 sequences are LNHDA and SQIVND (reference sequence). Trimming took off 10 bases at V and 2 bases at J, with 14 bases between the two ends. This CDR3 contains 13 residues. The CDR3 region is CATQRPPNTEAFF. The CDR3 coding sequence is TGTGCCACTCAGCGGCCGCCAAACACTGAAGCTTTCTTT. Combining the CDR3 with reference TRBV19 and TRBJ1-1 gives the whole variable domain DGGITQSPKYLFRKEGQNVTLSCEQNLNHDAMYWYRQDPGQGLRLIYYSQIVNDFQKGDIAEGYSVSREKKESFPLTVTSAQKNPTAFYLCATQRPPNTEAFFGQGTRLTVV.

J is TRBJ1-1 and V is TRBV5-4; perhaps TRBD1 as D (6 bases). The CDR3 totals 14 residues. The germline V and J ends were trimmed by 6 bases and 4 bases, with 16 bases remaining between them. Germline V gene lookup returns CDR1 SGHNT and CDR2 YYREEE (reference sequence). The CDR3 sequence is CASKLQGRGTEAFF. The CDR3 region has the DNA TGTGCCAGCAAACTACAGGGCAGGGGCACTGAAGCTTTCTTT.

V and J are TRBV15 and TRBJ2-3; D possibly matches TRBD1 or TRBD2 (5 bases each). The V end was cut by 1 base, the J end by 4 bases, with 9 bases between. Germline CDR1 LNHNV, CDR2 YYDKDF (reference sequence). The CDR3 runs to 14 residues. Here the CDR3 reads CATSRGGVADTQYF. In nucleotides, the CDR3 is TGTGCCACCAGCAGAGGAGGGGTAGCAGATACGCAGTATTTT.

The chain recombines TRBV4-1 with TRBJ2-5; 10 positions agree with TRBD2. This CDR3 region has 18 residues. Germline trimming cut 1 base from V and 5 bases from J; bases unmatched to any gene: 13. Germline CDR1 reads MGHRA; CDR2 reads YSYEKL. In DNA, the CDR3 is TGCGCCAGCAGCCAAGGAAACCCAGCGGGGGGGTCCTGGGAGACCCAGTACTTC. Its translation: CASSQGNPAGGSWETQYF.

This sequence joins TRBV5-1 and TRBJ2-7; unclear D gene. Trimming took 4 bases from V and 6 from J, leaving 14 bases between them. Germline V gene data show CDR1 as SGHRS and CDR2 as YFSETQ. The CDR3 consists of 13 residues. In DNA, the CDR3 is TGCGCCAGCAGCCCCGGCTTAGCAACCGAGCAGTACGTC. Translated: CASSPGLATEQYV.

The rearrangement links TRBV11-1 to TRBJ1-1, with 8 bases aligning to TRBD1. This CDR3 has 14 amino acids. J lost 4 bases, V lost 3 bases, and 4 bases had no gene match. The germline V gene has CDR1 SGHAT and CDR2 FQDESV (reference sequence). CDR3 region: CASSLGRGPTEAFF. DNA for the CDR3: TGTGCCAGCAGCTTGGGCAGGGGGCCCACTGAAGCTTTCTTT.

The J gene is TRBJ2-5, the V gene TRBV7-2; 9 bases align to TRBD2. The ends lost 4 bases at V and 5 bases at J; junction bases unmatched: 2. Germline CDR1 is SGHTA and CDR2 is FQGNSA. The CDR3 spans 13 residues. In DNA, the CDR3 is TGTGCCAGCAGCTCGAGCGGGGGGGAGACCCAGTACTTC. Encoded protein: CASSSSGGETQYF.

This clone has only one observation. The chain uses TRBV15 and TRBJ2-3; TRBD1 matches at 9 bases. Germline values: CDR1 LNHNV, CDR2 YYDKDF (reference sequence). The CDR3 sequence is 19 residues long. After removal of 0 bases from V and 6 bases from J, the junction contained 16 bases not matched to a gene. CDR3 in DNA: TGTGCCACCAGCAGAGACCTGAGGAGCTCACAGGGGGCAAAGGATACGCAGTATTTT. Translated: CATSRDLRSSQGAKDTQYF.

This clone was detected only a few times. The chain links TRBV7-2 to TRBJ1-3; D unclear. Germline V gene lookup returns CDR1 SGHTA and CDR2 FQGNSA. V was pared by 5 bases and J by 1 base, with 9 bases between. The length of the CDR3 is 14 residues. In nucleotides, the CDR3 is TGTGCCAGCAGCCCCCAAACTTCTGGAAACACCATATATTTT. Residues: CASSPQTSGNTIYF.

This clone was observed a single time. The chain couples TRBV15 to TRBJ2-5; D possibly corresponds to TRBD2 (6 bases). The CDR3 contains 15 residues. The germline gives CDR1 LNHNV, CDR2 YYDKDF (reference sequence). Trimming removed 0 bases from V and 2 bases from J, with 10 bases in between. Here the CDR3 reads CATSRDRGLQETQYF. CDR3 nucleotide sequence: TGTGCCACCAGCAGAGATCGAGGACTACAAGAGACCCAGTACTTC.

This chain connects TRBV19 to TRBJ1-1; tentative D call: TRBD1 (6 bases). Looked up from germline, CDR1 is LNHDA and CDR2 is SQIVND (reference sequence). This CDR3 spans 11 amino acids. Deletions cut 6 bases from V and 8 bases from J, with 10 bases between. CDR3: CASSPGTEAFF. CDR3 coding DNA: TGTGCCAGTAGCCCCGGGACAGAAGCTTTCTTT.

This clone was detected only once. The chain carries TRBV18 and TRBJ1-1, with unresolved D. From germline, CDR1 is KGHSH and CDR2 LQKENI. V lost 0 bases to trimming and J lost 3 bases, with 11 bases between them. The CDR3 length is 15 residues. The CDR3 DNA reads TGTGCCAGCTCACCACCTTCGAGGGCAGACACTGAAGCTTTCTTT. Its protein product is CASSPPSRADTEAFF.

V is TRBV4-3 and J is TRBJ2-3; possibly TRBD1 for D (6 bases). This CDR3 spans 17 amino acids. CDR1 and CDR2 from the germline V gene are LGHNA and YSLEER. Trimming cost V 0 bases and J 0 bases, with 13 bases left between them. The CDR3 protein is CASSQDVPGHSTDTQYF. CDR3 sequence (DNA): TGCGCCAGCAGCCAAGACGTGCCGGGACATAGCACAGATACGCAGTATTTT.

The V and J genes are TRBV19 and TRBJ2-5, with D possibly TRBD2 on 5 matching bases. Deletions cut 3 bases from V and 5 bases from J, with 10 bases between. From germline, CDR1 is LNHDA and CDR2 SQIVND (reference sequence). The CDR3 is made up of 13 amino acids. CDR3 in amino acids: CASSIRGRETQYF. The CDR3 DNA is TGTGCCAGTAGTATTCGGGGAAGGGAGACCCAGTACTTC.

V and J are TRBV18 and TRBJ2-2; TRBD1 aligns across 9 bases. The CDR3 has 15 residues. Trimming took 0 bases from V and 6 from J; bases not matched to a gene: 2. Germline assignment: CDR1 KGHSH and CDR2 LQKENI. The CDR3 loop is CASSPPGQGSGELFF. The CDR3 DNA reads as TGTGCCAGCTCACCACCGGGACAGGGATCCGGGGAGCTGTTTTTT.

The V gene is TRBV9, the J gene TRBJ2-2; perhaps D is TRBD1 or TRBD2 (5 bases each). CDR1 is SGDLS and CDR2 is YYNGEE in the germline V gene. The CDR3 totals 16 residues. The germline V and J ends were trimmed by 4 bases and 3 bases, with 16 bases remaining between them. The CDR3 loop reads CASSTLWGKDTGELFF. DNA of the CDR3: TGTGCCAGCAGCACCCTTTGGGGGAAAGACACCGGGGAGCTGTTTTTT.

This clone is a singleton in its sample. This chain joins TRBV5-1 and TRBJ1-1; TRBD1 is a possible D gene (6 bases). Trimming stripped 0 bases from V and 1 base from J, with 16 bases between. There are 17 residues in the CDR3. Looked up from germline, CDR1 is SGHRS and CDR2 is YFSETQ. CDR3 in amino acids: CASSLGDISRGNTEAFF. The CDR3, as DNA: TGCGCCAGCAGCTTGGGGGACATATCAAGAGGGAACACTGAAGCTTTCTTT.

This clone was observed a few times. J is TRBJ1-2 and V is TRBV5-6; D perhaps matches TRBD1 (6 bases). CDR3 size: 13 residues. Germline CDR1 and CDR2: SGHDT and YYEEEE. V lost 6 bases and J lost 5, with 14 bases in between. This chain's CDR3 is CASTPPRGYGYTF. In DNA, the CDR3 is TGTGCCAGCACCCCGCCTAGGGGGTATGGCTACACCTTC.

This chain connects TRBV5-5 to TRBJ1-6; weak D call: TRBD1 (6 bases). Germline V gene lookup returns CDR1 SGHKS and CDR2 YYEKEE (reference sequence). This CDR3 is 15 amino acids long. V shed 1 base and J shed 7 bases, with 12 bases lying between them. The CDR3 DNA is TGTGCCAGCAGCTTGCCAGGGGCAATGAATTCACCCCTCCACTTT. It is translated as CASSLPGAMNSPLHF.

This chain uses TRBV6-4 with TRBJ2-3, with TRBD2 matching 10 bases. V was pared by 4 bases and J by 5 bases, with 6 bases of the junction left unmatched. This CDR3 spans 15 amino acids. Germline V gene lookup returns CDR1 MRHNA and CDR2 SNTAGT. CDR3 bases: TGTGCCAGCAGTGTGAGCGGGGGGGCCGGAGATACGCAGTATTTT. This gives the protein CASSVSGGAGDTQYF.

This rearrangement joins TRBV4-3 to TRBJ2-5; D may correspond to TRBD1 or TRBD2 (5 bases each). The CDR3 runs 18 residues. With 0 bases removed from V and 1 base from J, the gap between germline ends came to 18 bases. The germline V gene has CDR1 LGHNA and CDR2 YSLEER. The CDR3 region has the DNA TGCGCCAGCAGCCAAGAAACCCCTAACGGGGCCTTCCAAGAGACCCAGTACTTC. Translating gives CASSQETPNGAFQETQYF.

This clone was detected only a few times. The genes are TRBV5-6 and TRBJ1-2, with D perhaps TRBD1 (5 bases). The germline V gene has CDR1 SGHDT and CDR2 YYEEEE. The length of the CDR3 is 15 residues. Trimming removed 2 bases at V and 6 bases at J, with 17 bases between. CDR3 in amino acids: CASSLLVMRDDGYTF. For the CDR3, the DNA is TGTGCCAGCAGCTTACTGGTCATGAGGGACGATGGCTACACCTTC.